The 29 T cell receptor beta chains listed next were all sequenced from one sample in a study of vaccination effects on CD4 cells after COVID-19. For these receptors, no antigen is known. Libraries were prepared by immunoSEQ multiplex PCR; TCRdb keeps only in-frame clonotypes and omits some of them. This repertoire shows under 55,000 clones, more than 60% found once; its top ten account for roughly 30%. Antigen-specific CD4+ T cells were expanded with viral peptide pools in the ViraFEST assay before sequencing. Subsequent to a culture period of less than twelve days, CD4+ T cells were isolated. A PCR test confirmed that the person had SARS-CoV-2 infection between March and December 2020. The sequenced sample was CD4+ T cells from PBMCs cultured with a peptide pool, obtained before COVID-19 vaccination. The receptor source for this set is a human donor who had a prior SARS-CoV-2 infection.

J is TRBJ1-1 and V is TRBV19; possible D gene TRBD1, 5 bases. CDR1 and CDR2 from the germline V gene are LNHDA and SQIVND (reference sequence). The CDR3 totals 14 residues. V was clipped by 0 bases and J by 7 bases, with 12 bases between them. The CDR3 sequence is CASSIDRVGGEAFF. CDR3 DNA sequence: TGTGCCAGTAGTATAGACAGGGTGGGAGGTGAAGCTTTCTTT.

The CDR3 coding sequence is TGTGCCAGCAGTTTCCAGTACTACGAGCAGTACTTC. Translation gives CASSFQYYEQYF. The rearrangement uses TRBV12-3 or TRBV12-4 and TRBJ2-7; D not certain. There are 12 residues in the CDR3. V was cut by 3 bases and J by 3 bases, with 6 bases left in between.

The V and J genes are TRBV7-2 and TRBJ2-2, with a tentative D call TRBD1 (6 bases). Trimming removed 0 bases from V and 7 bases from J, with 12 bases in between. Germline V lookup: CDR1 SGHTA, CDR2 FQGNSA. This CDR3 region has 15 residues. CDR3 in DNA: TGTGCCAGCAGCTTAGCGCCACAGGGCCACGGGGAGCTGTTTTTT. This encodes CASSLAPQGHGELFF.

The chain is built from TRBV7-2 and TRBJ2-3; D call uncertain. CDR3 size: 13 residues. Trimming took 5 bases from V and 2 from J, leaving 8 bases between them. CDR1 is SGHTA, CDR2 FQGNSA, per germline. CDR3 DNA: TGTGCCAGCAGCGGGTGGACCACAGATACGCAGTATTTT. Protein: CASSGWTTDTQYF.

The genes are TRBV19 and TRBJ1-1; D gene ambiguous. V lost 2 bases to trimming and J lost 10 bases, with 11 bases between them. This CDR3 region has 12 residues. CDR1 and CDR2 (germline): LNHDA, SQIVND (reference sequence). Here the CDR3 DNA reads TGTGCCAGTAGTATACAGGAGACTTCAGCTTTCTTT. Its protein product is CASSIQETSAFF.

This chain uses TRBV7-9 with TRBJ2-5, with unresolved D. Between the trimmed V and J ends, which lost 1 base and 2 bases, there was a span of 8 bases. CDR1 and CDR2 (germline): SEHNR, FQNEAQ (reference sequence). The CDR3 spans 14 residues. DNA of the CDR3: TGTGCCAGCAGCTTAGTTTTGGGTCAAGAGACCCAGTACTTC. This sequence encodes CASSLVLGQETQYF.

V gene TRBV27 combines with J gene TRBJ2-5; TRBD1 matches at 8 bases. The J segment lost 4 bases and the V segment lost 6 bases, leaving 10 bases of the junction unmatched. The germline gives CDR1 MNHEY, CDR2 SMNVEV (reference sequence). The CDR3 has 15 amino acids. The CDR3: CASSPRGLGGETQYF. Here the CDR3 DNA reads TGTGCCAGCAGCCCCAGGGGGCTTGGCGGAGAGACCCAGTACTTC.

The chain couples TRBV7-9 to TRBJ2-7, with a tentative D call TRBD1 (6 bases). This CDR3 has 14 residues. Trimming pared 5 bases from V and 2 bases from J, leaving 13 bases between. Germline-derived CDR1 and CDR2 are SEHNR and FQNEAQ (reference sequence). CDR3 amino acids: CASSLNRDTYEQYF. The CDR3 region has the DNA TGTGCCAGCAGCCTGAACAGGGACACCTACGAGCAGTACTTC.

Regarding this clone: Its ends do not fully match the called genes, so a read error is possible. The chain has TRBV3-1 (or the pseudogene TRBV3-2) and TRBJ2-7; D is perhaps TRBD2 (5 bases). The CDR3 runs 13 residues. The germline CDR1 and CDR2 sequences are LGHDT and YNNKEL (reference sequence). The CDR3 protein is CASSQDGLYGQYF. CDR3 sequence (DNA): TGTGCCAGCAGCCAAGACGGACTCTACGGGCAGTACTTC.

This clone appeared a single time. The chain links TRBV5-8 to TRBJ2-1; 9 nucleotides line up with TRBD2. The CDR3 contains 15 residues. Looked up from germline, CDR1 is SGHTS and CDR2 is YDEGEE. Trimming removed 1 base from V and 6 bases from J; junction bases left unmatched: 5. CDR3 region: CASSLLAGFVNEQFF. Here the CDR3 DNA reads TGTGCCAGCAGCTTGCTAGCGGGATTCGTCAATGAGCAGTTCTTC.

The V gene is TRBV9, the J gene TRBJ1-6, with D perhaps matching TRBD1 (5 bases). The CDR3 runs to 16 residues. V shed 3 bases and J shed 6 bases, with 16 bases lying between them. Germline V gene sequence: CDR1 SGDLS, CDR2 YYNGEE. DNA for the CDR3: TGTGCCAGCAGCGAGGGCCTAGGCGGGGCTAATTCACCCCTCCACTTT. Translation: CASSEGLGGANSPLHF.

This clone was recorded only once. V usage is TRBV5-6 and J usage is TRBJ1-1; a weak D match, TRBD1 (5 bases). CDR1 is SGHDT, CDR2 YYEEEE, per germline. The CDR3 covers 15 residues. V was clipped by 4 bases and J by 7 bases, with 20 bases between them. The CDR3, as DNA: TGTGCCAGCAGCACCCGGACAACCGGGGCTCTTGAAGCTTTCTTT. It yields the protein CASSTRTTGALEAFF.

The chain is built from TRBV6-5 and TRBJ1-2; D not resolved. V lost 0 bases and J 4 bases, leaving 12 bases between the germline ends. This CDR3 is built from 15 residues. CDR1 is MNHEY and CDR2 is SVGAGI in the germline V gene. The CDR3 loop is CASSYSGGDRYGYTF. The CDR3 DNA follows: TGTGCCAGCAGTTACTCGGGCGGAGACCGCTATGGCTACACCTTC.

The V call is TRBV6-5, the J call TRBJ2-1; 10 positions match TRBD2. Germline loops: CDR1 MNHEY, CDR2 SVGAGI. J lost 5 bases, V lost 1 base, and 2 bases had no gene match. CDR3 length: 15 amino acids. The CDR3, as DNA: TGTGCCAGCAGTTACTGGACTAGCGGTAACAATGAGCAGTTCTTC. Translation gives CASSYWTSGNNEQFF.

This chain connects TRBV11-3 to TRBJ2-7; 9 bases fit TRBD2. V dropped 4 bases and J dropped 5; count of bases not matched to a gene: 3. The germline V gene encodes CDR1 SGHNT and CDR2 YENEEA. The CDR3 spans 13 residues. The CDR3 nucleotides read TGTGCCAGCAGCTCGGGACTAGCACACGAGCAGTACTTC. It yields the protein CASSSGLAHEQYF.

The chain has TRBV19 and TRBJ2-2; the match to TRBD2 covers 9 bases. Looked up from germline, CDR1 is LNHDA and CDR2 is SQIVND (reference sequence). The CDR3 sequence is 14 residues long. The V gene end was trimmed by 6 bases and the J gene end by 5 bases; junction bases not matched to a gene: 4. CDR3 amino acids: CASRLAGRTGELFF. CDR3 in DNA: TGTGCCAGTAGACTAGCGGGTAGAACCGGGGAGCTGTTTTTT.

The rearrangement links TRBV10-3 to TRBJ1-2, with D unresolved. V lost 2 bases, J lost 0 bases, and 1 base lay in between. This CDR3 contains 12 residues. From germline, CDR1 is ENHRY and CDR2 SYGVKD. CDR3 loop: CAISETNYGYTF. The CDR3 DNA sequence: TGTGCCATCAGTGAGACTAACTATGGCTACACCTTC.

The chain joins TRBV11-2 to TRBJ1-4; D ambiguous. CDR3 size: 13 residues. V shed 3 bases and J shed 7 bases, with 9 bases lying between them. Germline CDR1 and CDR2: SGHAT and FQNNGV. The CDR3 reads CASSFEGLEKLFF. CDR3 coding DNA: TGTGCCAGCAGCTTTGAGGGCCTTGAAAAACTGTTTTTT.

The rearrangement links TRBV7-3 to TRBJ2-7; D call uncertain. Germline V lookup: CDR1 SGHTA, CDR2 FQGTGA. The V end was cut by 5 bases, the J end by 3 bases, with 14 bases between. CDR3 length: 14 amino acids. CDR3 loop: CASSPQEQHYEQYF. The CDR3 DNA reads as TGTGCCAGCAGCCCACAAGAGCAGCACTACGAGCAGTACTTC.

The gene calls are TRBV10-3 and TRBJ2-1; D remains unclear. The V gene's germline CDR1 is ENHRY and CDR2 SYGVKD. Trimming left V 3 bases short and J 2 bases short, with 2 bases between. The CDR3 runs 12 residues. CDR3 nucleotides: TGTGCCATCAGTGACACCTACAATGAGCAGTTCTTC. Translation gives CAISDTYNEQFF.

The V gene is TRBV3-1 (or the pseudogene TRBV3-2), the J gene TRBJ1-3; weak D call: TRBD1 (5 bases). There are 14 residues in the CDR3. Per germline, CDR1 LGHDT and CDR2 YNNKEL (reference sequence). Trimming took 5 bases from V and 3 from J, leaving 11 bases between them. The CDR3 here is CASSERGNGNTIYF. In nucleotides, the CDR3 is TGTGCCAGCAGCGAAAGGGGAAATGGAAACACCATATATTTT.

This chain links TRBV2 with TRBJ2-5; 8 bases match TRBD2. CDR1 and CDR2 (germline): SNHLY, FYNNEI. The CDR3 consists of 14 residues. V gave up 7 bases and J gave up 4 bases; unmatched junction bases: 8. Written as DNA, the CDR3 is TGTGCCAGCATCGAAGCGGGAGAGGGAGAGACCCAGTACTTC. It is translated as CASIEAGEGETQYF.

The chain employs TRBV7-2 and TRBJ2-5; D uncertain. The CDR3 has 16 amino acids. Per germline, CDR1 SGHTA and CDR2 FQGNSA. Deletions cut 5 bases from V and 2 bases from J, with 18 bases between. This CDR3 reads CASSEGFGAGQETQYF. CDR3 DNA sequence: TGTGCCAGCAGCGAAGGATTCGGTGCTGGTCAAGAGACCCAGTACTTC. The whole variable domain, filled in from reference TRBV7-2 and TRBJ2-5, reads GAGVSQSPSNKVTEKGKDVELRCDPISGHTALYWYRQSLGQGLEFLIYFQGNSAPDKSGLPSDRFSAERTGGSVSTLTIQRTQQEDSAVYLCASSEGFGAGQETQYFGPGTRLLVL.

The genes are TRBV10-3 and TRBJ2-7; perhaps TRBD1 as D (5 bases). The CDR3 runs 14 residues. CDR1 is ENHRY, CDR2 SYGVKD, per germline. Trimming pared 0 bases from V and 4 bases from J, leaving 10 bases between. CDR3: CAISESVGVYEQYF. The CDR3 bases are TGTGCCATCAGTGAGTCTGTAGGGGTGTACGAGCAGTACTTC.

The CDR3 sequence is CASSWDLSYEQYF. CDR3 in DNA: TGTGCCAGCAGCTGGGACCTCTCCTACGAGCAGTACTTC. The chain employs TRBV11-1 and TRBJ2-7; D is perhaps TRBD1 or TRBD2 (5 bases each). The CDR3 runs 13 residues. V lost 4 bases to trimming and J lost 0 bases, with 7 bases between them. The germline CDR1 and CDR2 sequences are SGHAT and FQDESV (reference sequence).

The rearrangement links TRBV5-6 to TRBJ2-2, with 10 bases identical to TRBD2. With 1 base clipped from V and 1 base from J, the junction kept 1 base outside the gene matches. The germline CDR1 and CDR2 sequences are SGHDT and YYEEEE. The CDR3 has 16 residues. CDR3 bases: TGTGCCAGCAGCTTGCGACTAGCGGGGAACACCGGGGAGCTGTTTTTT. It translates to CASSLRLAGNTGELFF.

The V call is TRBV19, the J call TRBJ1-1, with D hard to call. The CDR3 sequence is 16 residues long. V was shortened by 5 bases and J by 1 base, with 17 bases between the two germline ends. Germline V gives CDR1 LNHDA, CDR2 SQIVND (reference sequence). The CDR3 region is CASSRRKGRKNTEAFF. CDR3 in DNA: TGTGCCAGTAGTCGTCGTAAGGGCAGAAAGAACACTGAAGCTTTCTTT.

This clone is a singleton in its sample. The rearrangement uses TRBV7-3 and TRBJ2-5; D uncertain. Germline CDR1 reads SGHTA; CDR2 reads FQGTGA. Trimming removed 1 base at V and 7 bases at J, with 10 bases between. The length of the CDR3 is 13 residues. The CDR3 DNA reads TGTGCCAGCAGCTTAAGGTCACCGGGGACCCAGTACTTC. Protein sequence: CASSLRSPGTQYF.

This clone has only one observation. This chain uses TRBV5-1 with TRBJ2-7; 9 positions agree with TRBD2. This CDR3 has 14 residues. Looked up from germline, CDR1 is SGHRS and CDR2 is YFSETQ. V was pared by 5 bases and J by 6 bases, with 9 bases of the junction left unmatched. The CDR3 DNA is TGCGCCAGCAGGATGGCGGGAGGGGTCTCCGAGCAGTACTTC. This sequence encodes CASRMAGGVSEQYF.